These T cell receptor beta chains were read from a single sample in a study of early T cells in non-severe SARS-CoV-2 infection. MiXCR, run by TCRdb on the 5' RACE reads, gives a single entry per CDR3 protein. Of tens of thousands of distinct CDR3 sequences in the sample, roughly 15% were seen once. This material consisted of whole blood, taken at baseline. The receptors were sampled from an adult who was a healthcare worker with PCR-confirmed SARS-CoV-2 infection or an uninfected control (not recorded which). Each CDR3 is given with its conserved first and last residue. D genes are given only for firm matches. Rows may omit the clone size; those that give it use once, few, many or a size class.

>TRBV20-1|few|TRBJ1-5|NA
CSARDAQVFGQPQHF
TGCAGTGCTAGAGACGCCCAGGTATTCGGCCAGCCCCAGCATTTT
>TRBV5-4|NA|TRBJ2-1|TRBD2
CASSLRGSSYNEQFF
TGTGCCAGCAGCTTGCGCGGGAGCTCCTACAATGAGCAGTTCTTC
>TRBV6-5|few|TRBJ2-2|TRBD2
CASSPDGTNRDGPGTGELFF
TGTGCCAGCAGCCCAGACGGGACTAATCGGGATGGGCCGGGGACCGGGGAGCTGTTTTTT
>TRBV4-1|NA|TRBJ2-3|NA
CASSQKPGGRDTQYF
TGCGCCAGCAGCCAAAAGCCCGGGGGTCGAGATACGCAGTATTTT
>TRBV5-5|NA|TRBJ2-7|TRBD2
CASSPGLAGRSYEQYF
TGTGCCAGCAGCCCGGGACTAGCGGGAAGGTCCTACGAGCAGTACTTC
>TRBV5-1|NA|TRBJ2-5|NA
CASSYELQETQYF
TGCGCCAGCAGCTACGAATTACAAGAGACCCAGTACTTC
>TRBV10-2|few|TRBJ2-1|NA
CASSVLEEQFF
TGCGCCAGCAGTGTTTTGGAAGAGCAGTTCTTC
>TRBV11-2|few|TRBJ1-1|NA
CASSSYTEVFF
TGTGCCAGCAGCTCCTACACTGAAGTTTTCTTT
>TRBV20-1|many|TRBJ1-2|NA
CSARDGTMGPNYGYTF
TGCAGTGCTAGAGATGGGACTATGGGGCCAAACTATGGCTACACCTTC
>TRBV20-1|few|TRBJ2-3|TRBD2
CSVPHRSSGRDTQYF
TGCAGTGTACCCCACCGTTCTAGCGGGAGAGATACGCAGTATTTT
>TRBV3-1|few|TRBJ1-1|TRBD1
CASSQTQGRSEAFF
TGTGCCAGCAGCCAAACACAGGGGAGATCTGAAGCTTTCTTT
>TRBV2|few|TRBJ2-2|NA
CASTGALTNTGELFF
TGTGCCAGCACCGGAGCTTTAACGAACACCGGGGAGCTGTTTTTT
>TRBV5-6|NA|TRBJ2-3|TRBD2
CASSLGPAGEDTQYF
TGTGCCAGCAGCTTGGGGCCAGCGGGAGAAGATACGCAGTATTTT
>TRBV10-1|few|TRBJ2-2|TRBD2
CASSVAGVRSGELFF
TGCGCCAGCAGTGTGGCGGGAGTGAGGTCCGGGGAGCTGTTTTTT
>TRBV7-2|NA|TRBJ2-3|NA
CASSLLSGTDTQYF
TGTGCCAGCAGCTTACTCTCTGGCACAGATACGCAGTATTTT
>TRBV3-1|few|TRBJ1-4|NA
CASSVTAATNEKLFF
TGTGCCAGCAGCGTGACAGCCGCAACTAATGAAAAACTGTTTTTT
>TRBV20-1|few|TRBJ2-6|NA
CSARRVAGANVLTF
TGCAGTGCTAGGCGGGTGGCTGGGGCCAACGTCCTGACTTTC
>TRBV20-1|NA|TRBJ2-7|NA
CSGAGPRPYELYF
TGCAGCGGAGCCGGGCCCAGACCCTACGAGCTGTACTTC
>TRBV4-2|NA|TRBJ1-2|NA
CASSQVSVYGYTF
TGTGCCAGCAGCCAAGTATCGGTCTATGGCTACACCTTC
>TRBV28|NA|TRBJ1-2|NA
CASSFGLMGGTNYGYTF
TGTGCCAGCAGTTTCGGTCTGATGGGCGGCACTAACTATGGCTACACCTTC
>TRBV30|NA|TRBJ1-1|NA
CAWSVQQNTEAFF
TGTGCCTGGAGTGTACAGCAAAACACTGAAGCTTTCTTT